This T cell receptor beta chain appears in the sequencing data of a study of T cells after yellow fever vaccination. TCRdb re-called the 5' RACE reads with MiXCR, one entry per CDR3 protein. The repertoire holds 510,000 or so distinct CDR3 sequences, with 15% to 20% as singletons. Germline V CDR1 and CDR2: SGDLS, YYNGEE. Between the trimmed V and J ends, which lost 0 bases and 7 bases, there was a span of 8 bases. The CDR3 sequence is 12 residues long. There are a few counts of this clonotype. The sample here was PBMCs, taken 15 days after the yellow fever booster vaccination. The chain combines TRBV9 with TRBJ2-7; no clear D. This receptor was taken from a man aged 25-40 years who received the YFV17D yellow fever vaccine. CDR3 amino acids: CASSVEMGEQYF. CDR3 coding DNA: TGTGCCAGCAGCGTAGAAATGGGGGAGCAGTACTTC.